This T cell receptor beta chain was recorded in a study of blood T cell repertoires in COVID-19. V was pared by 7 bases and J by 3 bases, with 18 bases between. There are 15 residues in the CDR3. The germline gives CDR1 SGHAT, CDR2 FQNNGV. The assay was immunoSEQ multiplex PCR, and TCRdb's table has in-frame clones only and misses some. The data hold 200,000 to 250,000 clones, with over 60% observed a single time. This chain uses TRBV11-2 with TRBJ2-5; unclear D gene. The source is a woman between 65 and 79 years old with acute or convalescent COVID-19. The specimen sequenced was peripheral blood. This CDR3 is CASTENRLGKETQYF. CDR3 coding DNA: TGTGCCAGCACCGAAAACCGCCTAGGTAAAGAGACCCAGTACTTC.